This TCR beta chain is from a study of monozygotic twins with cystic fibrosis. The CDR3 runs to 15 residues. Germline values: CDR1 MDHEN, CDR2 SYDVKM. Trimming left V 2 bases short and J 1 base short, with 10 bases between. Broader study findings: Age, concordance and disease severity did not associate with shared CDR3 numbers.

Libraries were prepared by immunoSEQ multiplex PCR; TCRdb keeps only in-frame clonotypes and omits some of them. This repertoire shows 20,000 to 25,000 clones, approximately 97% found once; its top ten account for under 0.15%. Turning to this clone: Its antigen is not identified.

The TCR comes from a girl aged 10-17 years with cystic fibrosis. Sequenced material: blood. This chain links TRBV28 with TRBJ2-3; a weak D match, TRBD1 (5 bases). CDR3 region: CASSLGAVRTDTQYF. CDR3 coding DNA: TGTGCCAGCAGTTTAGGGGCAGTCCGCACAGATACGCAGTATTTT.